This TCR beta chain was obtained from a study of CD8 T cells in ankylosing spondylitis. TCRdb passed the 5' RACE reads through MiXCR, listing each CDR3 protein once. Found here are under 250,000 distinct CDR3 sequences, 32% of them singletons; the top ten hold around 4%. Trimming removed 3 bases from V and 1 base from J, with 9 bases in between. The CDR3 covers 14 residues. Germline lookup yields CDR1 SGHTA and CDR2 FQGNSA. The chain combines TRBV7-2 with TRBJ2-5; no firm D call. Material for sequencing was blood, either unsorted or a sorted T cell fraction (not recorded which). This sequence originates from a male donor with ankylosing spondylitis or in good health (not recorded which). The CDR3 coding sequence is TGTGCCAGCAGCTTCTGGGCTAGCCAAGAGACCCAGTACTTC. As protein: CASSFWASQETQYF.